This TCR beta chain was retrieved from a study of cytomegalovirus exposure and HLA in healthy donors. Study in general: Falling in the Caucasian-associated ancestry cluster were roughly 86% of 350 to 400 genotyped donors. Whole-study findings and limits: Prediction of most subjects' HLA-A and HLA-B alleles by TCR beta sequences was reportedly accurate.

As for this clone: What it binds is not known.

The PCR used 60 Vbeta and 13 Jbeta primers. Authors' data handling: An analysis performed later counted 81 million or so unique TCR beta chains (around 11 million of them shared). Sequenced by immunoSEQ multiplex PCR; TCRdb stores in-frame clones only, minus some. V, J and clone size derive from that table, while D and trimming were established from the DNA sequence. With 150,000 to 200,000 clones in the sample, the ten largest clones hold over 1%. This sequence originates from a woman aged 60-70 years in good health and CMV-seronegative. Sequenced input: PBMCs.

DNA of the CDR3: TGTGCCAGCAGCTTGGACTCCGGTTACAACACCGGGGAGCTGTTTTTT. Translation gives CASSLDSGYNTGELFF. This chain joins TRBV5-4 and TRBJ2-2; D call uncertain. Germline V lookup: CDR1 SGHNT, CDR2 YYREEE (reference sequence). The CDR3 runs to 16 residues. Trimming took off 0 bases at V and 2 bases at J, with 11 bases between the two ends.